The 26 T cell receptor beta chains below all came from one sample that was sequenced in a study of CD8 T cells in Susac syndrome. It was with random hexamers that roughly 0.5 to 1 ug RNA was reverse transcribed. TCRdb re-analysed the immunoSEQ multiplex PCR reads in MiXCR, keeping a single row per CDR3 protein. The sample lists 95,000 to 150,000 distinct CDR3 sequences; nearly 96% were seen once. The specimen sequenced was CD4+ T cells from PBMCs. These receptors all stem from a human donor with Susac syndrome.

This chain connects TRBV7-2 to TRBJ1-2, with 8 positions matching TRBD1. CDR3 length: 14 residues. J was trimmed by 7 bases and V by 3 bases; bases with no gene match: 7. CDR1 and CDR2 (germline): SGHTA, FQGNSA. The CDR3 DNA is TGTGCCAGCAGCTTTCAGGGGGCGCGGAGTGGCTACACCTTC. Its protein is CASSFQGARSGYTF.

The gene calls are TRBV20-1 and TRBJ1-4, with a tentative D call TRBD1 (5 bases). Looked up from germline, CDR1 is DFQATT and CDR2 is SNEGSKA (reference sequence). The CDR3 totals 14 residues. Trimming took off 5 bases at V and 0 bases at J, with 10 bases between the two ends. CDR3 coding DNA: TGCAGTGCTGTGGGGGGGGCAACTAATGAAAAACTGTTTTTT. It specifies CSAVGGATNEKLFF.

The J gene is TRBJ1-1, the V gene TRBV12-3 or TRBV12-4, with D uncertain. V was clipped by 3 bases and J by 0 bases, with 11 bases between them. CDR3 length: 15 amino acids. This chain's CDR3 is CASSFRSSMNTEAFF. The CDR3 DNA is TGTGCCAGCAGTTTTAGGTCGAGCATGAACACTGAAGCTTTCTTT.

In DNA, the CDR3 is TGCAGTGCTAGAGATGGGCTAGATAACACCGGGGAGCTGTTTTTT. It specifies CSARDGLDNTGELFF. The V gene is TRBV20-1, the J gene TRBJ2-2; no clear D. The CDR3 has 15 amino acids. The V and J ends lost 0 bases and 2 bases respectively, with 10 bases between them. CDR1 and CDR2 from the germline V gene are DFQATT and SNEGSKA (reference sequence).

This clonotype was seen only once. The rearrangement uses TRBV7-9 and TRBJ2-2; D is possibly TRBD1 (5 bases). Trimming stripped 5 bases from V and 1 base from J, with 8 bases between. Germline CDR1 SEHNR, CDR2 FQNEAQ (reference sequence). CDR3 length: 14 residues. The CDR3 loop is CASSLDRNTGELFF. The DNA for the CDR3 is TGTGCCAGCAGCCTTGACAGGAACACCGGGGAGCTGTTTTTT.

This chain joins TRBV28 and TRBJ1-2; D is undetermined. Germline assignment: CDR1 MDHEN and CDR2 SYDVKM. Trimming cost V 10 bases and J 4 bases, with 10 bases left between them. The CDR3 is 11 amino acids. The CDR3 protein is CATSGFYGYTF. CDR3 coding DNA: TGTGCCACTTCGGGGTTCTATGGCTACACCTTC.

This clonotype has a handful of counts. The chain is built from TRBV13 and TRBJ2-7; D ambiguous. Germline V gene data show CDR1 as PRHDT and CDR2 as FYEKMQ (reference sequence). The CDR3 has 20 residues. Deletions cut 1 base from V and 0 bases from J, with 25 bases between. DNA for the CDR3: TGTGCCAGCAGCTTAGTCGCGGATCCTCAGAAGAGCCGTTCCTCCTACGAGCAGTACTTC. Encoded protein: CASSLVADPQKSRSSYEQYF.

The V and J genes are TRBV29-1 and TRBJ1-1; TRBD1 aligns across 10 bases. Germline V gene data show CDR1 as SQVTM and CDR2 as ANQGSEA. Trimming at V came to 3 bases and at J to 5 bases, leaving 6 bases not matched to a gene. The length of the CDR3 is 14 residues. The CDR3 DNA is TGCAGCGTTGAGGATGACAGGGGGCGTACTGAAGCTTTCTTT. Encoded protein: CSVEDDRGRTEAFF.

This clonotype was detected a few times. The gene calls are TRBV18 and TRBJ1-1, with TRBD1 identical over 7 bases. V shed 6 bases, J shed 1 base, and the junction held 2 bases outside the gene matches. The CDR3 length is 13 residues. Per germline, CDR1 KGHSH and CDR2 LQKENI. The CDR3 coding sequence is TGTGCCAGCTCCCGACAGGGGAACACTGAAGCTTTCTTT. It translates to CASSRQGNTEAFF.

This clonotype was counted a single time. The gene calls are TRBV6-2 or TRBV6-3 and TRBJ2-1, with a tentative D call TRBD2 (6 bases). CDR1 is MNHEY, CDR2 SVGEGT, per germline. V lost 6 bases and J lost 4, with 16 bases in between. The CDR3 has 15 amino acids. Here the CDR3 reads CASSPGVAEYNEQFF. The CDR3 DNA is TGTGCCAGCAGCCCCGGGGTAGCGGAGTACAATGAGCAGTTCTTC.

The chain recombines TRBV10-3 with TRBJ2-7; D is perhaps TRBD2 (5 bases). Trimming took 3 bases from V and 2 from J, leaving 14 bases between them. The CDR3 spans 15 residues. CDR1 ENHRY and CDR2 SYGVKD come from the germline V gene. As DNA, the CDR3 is TGTGCCATCAGTGATTACCAGCCGGGGACCTACGAGCAGTACTTC. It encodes CAISDYQPGTYEQYF.

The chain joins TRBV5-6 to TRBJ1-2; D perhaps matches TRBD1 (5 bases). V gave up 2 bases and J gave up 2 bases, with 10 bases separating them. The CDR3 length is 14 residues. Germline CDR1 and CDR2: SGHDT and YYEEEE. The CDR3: CASSLITGNYGYTF. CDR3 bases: TGTGCCAGCAGCTTAATCACAGGAAACTATGGCTACACCTTC.

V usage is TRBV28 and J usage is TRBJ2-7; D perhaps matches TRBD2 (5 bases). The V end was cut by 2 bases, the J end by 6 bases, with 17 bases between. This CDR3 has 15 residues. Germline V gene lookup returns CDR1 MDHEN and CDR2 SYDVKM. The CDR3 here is CASSLLLTVAGEQYF. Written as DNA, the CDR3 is TGTGCCAGCAGTTTACTCCTGACCGTCGCGGGCGAGCAGTACTTC.

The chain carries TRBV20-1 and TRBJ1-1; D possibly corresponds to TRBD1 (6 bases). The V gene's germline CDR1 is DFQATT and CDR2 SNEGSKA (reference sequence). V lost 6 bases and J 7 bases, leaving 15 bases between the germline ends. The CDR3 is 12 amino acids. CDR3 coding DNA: TGCAGTGCCCGGAAAACAGGGTTTGAAGCTTTCTTT. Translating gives CSARKTGFEAFF.

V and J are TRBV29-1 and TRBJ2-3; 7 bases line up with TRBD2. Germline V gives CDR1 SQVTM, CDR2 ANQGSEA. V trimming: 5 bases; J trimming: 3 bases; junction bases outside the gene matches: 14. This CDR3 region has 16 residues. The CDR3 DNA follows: TGCAGCGTTCCCCGAGGCCAGGGAGGGGTTACAGATACGCAGTATTTT. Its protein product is CSVPRGQGGVTDTQYF.

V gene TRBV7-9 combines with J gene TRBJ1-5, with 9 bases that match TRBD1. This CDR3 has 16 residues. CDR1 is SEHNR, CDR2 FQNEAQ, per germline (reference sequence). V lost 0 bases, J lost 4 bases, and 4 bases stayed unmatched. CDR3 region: CASSLAGGQGNQPQHF. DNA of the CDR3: TGTGCCAGCAGCTTAGCGGGAGGACAGGGGAATCAGCCCCAGCATTTT.

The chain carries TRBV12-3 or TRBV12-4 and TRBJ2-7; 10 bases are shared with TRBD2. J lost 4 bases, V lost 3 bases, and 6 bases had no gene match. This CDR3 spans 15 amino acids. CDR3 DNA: TGTGCCAGCAGTTTCCAGGCTAGCGGGAGTTACGAGCAGTACTTC. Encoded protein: CASSFQASGSYEQYF.

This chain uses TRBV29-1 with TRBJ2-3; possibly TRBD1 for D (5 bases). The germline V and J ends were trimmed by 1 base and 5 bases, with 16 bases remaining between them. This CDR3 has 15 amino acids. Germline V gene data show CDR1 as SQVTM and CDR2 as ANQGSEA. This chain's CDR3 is CSVEAFVWGGDTQYF. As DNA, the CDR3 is TGCAGCGTTGAAGCGTTCGTTTGGGGCGGAGATACGCAGTATTTT.

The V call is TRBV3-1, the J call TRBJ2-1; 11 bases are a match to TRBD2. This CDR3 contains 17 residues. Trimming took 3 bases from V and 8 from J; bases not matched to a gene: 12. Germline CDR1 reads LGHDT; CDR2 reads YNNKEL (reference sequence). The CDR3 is CASSQVTSGSVWDEQFF. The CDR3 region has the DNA TGTGCCAGCAGCCAGGTTACTAGCGGGAGTGTCTGGGATGAGCAGTTCTTC.

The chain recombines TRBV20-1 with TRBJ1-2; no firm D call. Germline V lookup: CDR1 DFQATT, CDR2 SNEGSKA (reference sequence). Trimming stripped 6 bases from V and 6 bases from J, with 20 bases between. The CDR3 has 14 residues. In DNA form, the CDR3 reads TGCAGTGCCCCGACCTCGGTCCTCTCGGATGGCTACACCTTC. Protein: CSAPTSVLSDGYTF.

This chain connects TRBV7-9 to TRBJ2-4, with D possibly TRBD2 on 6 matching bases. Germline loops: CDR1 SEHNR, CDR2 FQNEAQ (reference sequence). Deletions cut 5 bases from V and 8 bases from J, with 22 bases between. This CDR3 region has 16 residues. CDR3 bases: TGTGCCAGCAGCCTCTCCTTAGCGGCCGGACGGGACATTCAGTACTTC. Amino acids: CASSLSLAAGRDIQYF.

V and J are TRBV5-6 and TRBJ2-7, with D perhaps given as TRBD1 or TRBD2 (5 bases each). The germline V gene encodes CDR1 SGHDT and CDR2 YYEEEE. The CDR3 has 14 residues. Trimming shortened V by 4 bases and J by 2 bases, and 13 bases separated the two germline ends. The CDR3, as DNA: TGTGCCAGCAGCATCGGGGCCGAAGCCTACGAGCAGTACTTC. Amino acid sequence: CASSIGAEAYEQYF. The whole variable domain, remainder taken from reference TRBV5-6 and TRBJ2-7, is DAGVTQSPTHLIKTRGQQVTLRCSPKSGHDTVSWYQQALGQGPQFIFQYYEEEERQRGNFPDRFSGHQFPNYSSELNVNALLLGDSALYLCASSIGAEAYEQYFGPGTRLTVT.

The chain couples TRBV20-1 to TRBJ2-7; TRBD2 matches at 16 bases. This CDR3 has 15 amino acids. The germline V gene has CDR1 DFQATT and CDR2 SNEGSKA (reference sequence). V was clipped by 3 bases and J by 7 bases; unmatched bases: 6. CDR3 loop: CSARPGTSGRDEQYF. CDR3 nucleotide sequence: TGCAGTGCTAGGCCAGGGACTAGCGGGAGGGATGAGCAGTACTTC.

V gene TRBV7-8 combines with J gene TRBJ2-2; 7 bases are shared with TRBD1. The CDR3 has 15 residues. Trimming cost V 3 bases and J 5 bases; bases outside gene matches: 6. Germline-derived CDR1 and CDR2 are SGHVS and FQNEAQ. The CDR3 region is CASSLDRFRTGELFF. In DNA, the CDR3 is TGTGCCAGCAGCTTGGACAGGTTTCGGACCGGGGAGCTGTTTTTT.

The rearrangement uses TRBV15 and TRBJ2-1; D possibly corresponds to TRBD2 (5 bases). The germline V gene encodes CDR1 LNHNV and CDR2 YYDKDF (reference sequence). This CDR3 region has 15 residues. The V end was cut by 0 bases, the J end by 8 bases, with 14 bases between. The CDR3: CATSRDPTSPYEQFF. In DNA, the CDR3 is TGTGCCACCAGCAGAGATCCCACTAGTCCGTATGAGCAGTTCTTC. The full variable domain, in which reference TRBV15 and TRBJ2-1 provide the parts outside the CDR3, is DAMVIQNPRYQVTQFGKPVTLSCSQTLNHNVMYWYQQKSSQAPKLLFHYYDKDFNNEADTPDNFQSRRPNTSFCFLDIRSPGLGDTAMYLCATSRDPTSPYEQFFGPGTRLTVL.

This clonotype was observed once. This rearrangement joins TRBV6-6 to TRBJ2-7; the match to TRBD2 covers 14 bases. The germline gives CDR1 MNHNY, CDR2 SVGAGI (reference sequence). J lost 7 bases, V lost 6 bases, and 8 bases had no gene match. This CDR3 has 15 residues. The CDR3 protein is CASRHGLAGGEEQYF. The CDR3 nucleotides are TGTGCCAGCAGACATGGACTAGCGGGAGGTGAAGAGCAGTACTTC.